The present T cell receptor (beta chain) was sequenced within a study of T-cell memory formation after mild COVID-19. Overall study: TCR clusters mostly belonged to single donors. Points from the study as a whole: CD4/CD8 balance held among clones contracting day 15 to 85, and later expanders leaned CD4+.

V lost 7 bases to trimming and J lost 5 bases, with 15 bases between them. This CDR3 region has 13 residues. Germline V CDR1 and CDR2: SGHRS, YFSETQ. The 5'RACE method, run with constant-segment primers, produced TCR alpha and TCR beta cDNA libraries (carrying sample barcodes and UMIs). TCRdb fed the 5' RACE reads into MiXCR, producing one record per CDR3 protein. The table has over 45,000 distinct CDR3 sequences, about 30% seen once; the top ten hold 43%. This clonotype was counted a single time. As yet, its antigen is unknown. Sequencing was performed on PBMCs or a T cell subset sorted from them (not recorded which). This rearrangement joins TRBV5-1 to TRBJ2-5, with D tentatively TRBD1 (5 bases). This sequence was found in a man aged 18 to 29 who had mild COVID-19 (a few samples of this study predate the infection). Cell type and time point are not known. In DNA form, the CDR3 reads TGCGCCAGCGCCCTCCCAGGGTCCGAGACCCAGTACTTC. It encodes CASALPGSETQYF.